The source of this T cell receptor beta chain is a study of blood T cell repertoires in COVID-19. Study-level information: The study drew acute and convalescent COVID-19 samples from the United States, Italy and Spain.

V lost 1 base and J lost 8, with 11 bases in between. The length of the CDR3 is 13 residues. Methods used by the authors: Researchers report that nucleated cell counts were estimated from reference gene primer amplification. Clones were sequenced by immunoSEQ multiplex PCR, and TCRdb holds only the in-frame ones, with some missing. V and J calls and clone size are as listed in that table; D and trimming were resolved from the DNA. Here the sample spans more than 95,000 clones, about four fifths being singletons. This TCR was sampled from a man aged 60 to 75 with acute or convalescent COVID-19. Sequenced material: peripheral blood. V and J are TRBV12-3 or TRBV12-4 and TRBJ1-2; tentatively, D is TRBD1 (5 bases). DNA for the CDR3: TGTGCCAGCAGTTTAGGACAGACCGCCGGCTACACCTTC. Translating gives CASSLGQTAGYTF.